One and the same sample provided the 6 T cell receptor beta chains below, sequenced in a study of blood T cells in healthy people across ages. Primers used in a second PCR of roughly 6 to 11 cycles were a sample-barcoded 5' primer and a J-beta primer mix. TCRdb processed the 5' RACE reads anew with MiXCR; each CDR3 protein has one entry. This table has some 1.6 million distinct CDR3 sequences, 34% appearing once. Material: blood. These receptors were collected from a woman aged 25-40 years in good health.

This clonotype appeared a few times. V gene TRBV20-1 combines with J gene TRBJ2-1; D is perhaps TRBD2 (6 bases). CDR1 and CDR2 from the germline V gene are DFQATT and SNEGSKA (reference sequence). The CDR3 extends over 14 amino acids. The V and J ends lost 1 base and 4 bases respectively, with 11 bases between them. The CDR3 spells CSARVAGKYNEQFF. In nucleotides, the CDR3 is TGCAGTGCTAGAGTGGCGGGGAAGTACAATGAGCAGTTCTTC.

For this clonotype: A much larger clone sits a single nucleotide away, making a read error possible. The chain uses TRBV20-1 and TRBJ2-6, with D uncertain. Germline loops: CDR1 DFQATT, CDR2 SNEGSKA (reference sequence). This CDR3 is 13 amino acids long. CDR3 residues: CSARPRFSNVQTF. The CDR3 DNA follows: TGCAGTGCTAGACCCCGATTTAGTAACGTCCAGACTTTC.

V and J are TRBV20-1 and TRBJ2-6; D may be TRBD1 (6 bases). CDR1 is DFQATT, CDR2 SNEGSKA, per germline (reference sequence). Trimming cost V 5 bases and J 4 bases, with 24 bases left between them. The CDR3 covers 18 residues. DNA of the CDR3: TGCAGTGCTGTAAAAGTGGAGCAGGGGTACTCCGGGGCCAACGTCCTGACTTTC. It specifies CSAVKVEQGYSGANVLTF.

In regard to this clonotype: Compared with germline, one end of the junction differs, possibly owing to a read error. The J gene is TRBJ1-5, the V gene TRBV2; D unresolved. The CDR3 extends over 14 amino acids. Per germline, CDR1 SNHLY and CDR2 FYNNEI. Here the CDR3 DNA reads TGTGCCAGCAGTAGGGCAGGTGAGAATCAGCCCCAGCACTTT. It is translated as CASSRAGENQPQHF.

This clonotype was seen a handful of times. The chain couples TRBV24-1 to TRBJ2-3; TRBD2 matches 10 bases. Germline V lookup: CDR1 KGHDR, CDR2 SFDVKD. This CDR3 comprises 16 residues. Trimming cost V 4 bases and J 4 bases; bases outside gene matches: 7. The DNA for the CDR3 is TGTGCCACCAGTGAACCAACTAGCGGGACGGCAGATACGCAGTATTTT. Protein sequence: CATSEPTSGTADTQYF.

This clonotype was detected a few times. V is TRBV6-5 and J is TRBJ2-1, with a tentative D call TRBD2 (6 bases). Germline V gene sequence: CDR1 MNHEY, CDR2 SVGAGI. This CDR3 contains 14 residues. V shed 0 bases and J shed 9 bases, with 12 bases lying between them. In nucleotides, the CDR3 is TGTGCCAGCAGTTACTCGGAGGGCCCGGGTGAGCAGTTCTTC. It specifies CASSYSEGPGEQFF.